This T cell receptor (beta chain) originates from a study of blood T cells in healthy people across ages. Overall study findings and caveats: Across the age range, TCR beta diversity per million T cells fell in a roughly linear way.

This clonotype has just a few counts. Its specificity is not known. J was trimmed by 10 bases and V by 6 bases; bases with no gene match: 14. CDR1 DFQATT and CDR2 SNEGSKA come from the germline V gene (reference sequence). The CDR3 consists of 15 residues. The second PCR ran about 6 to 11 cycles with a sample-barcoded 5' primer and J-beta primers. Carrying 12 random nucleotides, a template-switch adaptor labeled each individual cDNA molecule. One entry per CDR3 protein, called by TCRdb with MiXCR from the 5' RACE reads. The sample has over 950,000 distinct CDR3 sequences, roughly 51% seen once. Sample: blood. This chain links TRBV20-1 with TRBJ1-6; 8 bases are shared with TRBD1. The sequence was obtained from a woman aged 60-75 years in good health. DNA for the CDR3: TGCAGTGCGCTGGGACAGGATCCCGGGGAGTCACCCCTCCACTTT. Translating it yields CSALGQDPGESPLHF.